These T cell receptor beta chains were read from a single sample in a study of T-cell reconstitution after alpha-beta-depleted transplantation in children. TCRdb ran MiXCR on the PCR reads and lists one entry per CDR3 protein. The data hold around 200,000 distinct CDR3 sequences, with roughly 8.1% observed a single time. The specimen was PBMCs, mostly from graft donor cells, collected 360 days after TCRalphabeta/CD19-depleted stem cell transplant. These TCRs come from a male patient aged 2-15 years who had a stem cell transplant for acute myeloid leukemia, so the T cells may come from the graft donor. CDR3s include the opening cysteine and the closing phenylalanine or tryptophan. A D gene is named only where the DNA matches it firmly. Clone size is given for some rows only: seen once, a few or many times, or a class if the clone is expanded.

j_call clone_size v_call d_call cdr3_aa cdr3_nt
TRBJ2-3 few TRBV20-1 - CSAGESRSTDTQYF TGCAGTGCCGGAGAGAGCCGGAGCACAGATACGCAGTATTTT
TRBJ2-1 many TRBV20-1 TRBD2 CSADGGARYSYNEQFF TGCAGTGCTGACGGGGGGGCCCGGTACTCCTACAATGAGCAGTTCTTC
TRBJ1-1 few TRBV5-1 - CASSNLTNTEAFF TGCGCCAGCAGCAACCTGACAAACACTGAAGCTTTCTTT
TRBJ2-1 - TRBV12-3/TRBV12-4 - CASSLARGLYNEQFF TGTGCCAGCAGTTTAGCGCGTGGCCTCTACAATGAGCAGTTCTTC
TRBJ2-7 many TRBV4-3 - CASSQIPSSYEQYF TGCGCCAGCAGTCAAATCCCAAGCTCCTACGAGCAGTACTTC
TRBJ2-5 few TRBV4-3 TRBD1 CASSQDRVRDSQLETQYF TGCGCCAGCAGCCAAGATAGAGTTAGGGACAGTCAATTGGAGACCCAGTACTTC
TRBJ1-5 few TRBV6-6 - CASAGYSNQPQHF TGTGCCAGCGCGGGGTATAGCAATCAGCCCCAGCATTTT
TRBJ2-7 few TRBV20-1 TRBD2 CSASGTSGTRAYEQYF TGCAGTGCTTCCGGGACTAGCGGGACCAGGGCCTACGAGCAGTACTTC
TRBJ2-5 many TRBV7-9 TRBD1 CASSSNGQGKQETQYF TGTGCCAGCAGCTCGAACGGACAGGGAAAACAAGAGACCCAGTACTTC
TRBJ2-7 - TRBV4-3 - CASSQGLTGEGSYEQYF TGCGCCAGCAGCCAAGGTTTGACAGGAGAGGGCTCCTACGAGCAGTACTTC
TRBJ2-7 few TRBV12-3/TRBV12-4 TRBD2 CASSLLAGSLGYEQYF TGTGCCAGCAGTTTACTAGCGGGGAGCCTGGGGTACGAGCAGTACTTC
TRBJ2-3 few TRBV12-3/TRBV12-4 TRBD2 CASRPGIGLAGDRSTQYF TGTGCCAGCAGACCGGGTATTGGACTAGCGGGAGATAGGTCTACGCAGTATTTT
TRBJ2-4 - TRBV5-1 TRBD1 CASSWTGTGNIQYF TGCGCCAGCAGCTGGACAGGGACGGGGAACATTCAGTACTTC
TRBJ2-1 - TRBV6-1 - CASTQRWELGPNEQFF TGTGCCAGCACCCAAAGGTGGGAGTTGGGGCCCAATGAGCAGTTCTTC
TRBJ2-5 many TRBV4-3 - CASSQDMGWGQETQYF TGCGCCAGCAGCCAAGATATGGGGTGGGGGCAAGAGACCCAGTACTTC
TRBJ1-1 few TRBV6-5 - CASRLNGQALSTEAFF TGTGCCAGCAGGCTCAACGGGCAGGCTTTGAGCACTGAAGCTTTCTTT
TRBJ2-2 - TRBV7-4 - CASSFSIAWTGELFF TGTGCCAGCAGCTTCTCGATAGCGTGGACCGGGGAGCTGTTTTTT
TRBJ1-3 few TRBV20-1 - CSAPGGGHSGNTIYF TGCAGTGCCCCCGGGGGGGGGCACTCTGGAAACACCATATATTTT
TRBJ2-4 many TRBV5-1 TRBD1 CASSFYDRDKNIQYF TGCGCCAGCAGCTTTTATGACAGGGACAAAAACATTCAGTACTTC
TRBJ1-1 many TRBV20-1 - CSGRGPNTEAFF TGCAGTGGCAGGGGTCCCAACACTGAAGCTTTCTTT
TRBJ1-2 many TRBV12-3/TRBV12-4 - CASNLQQLSKDYGYTF TGTGCCAGCAATCTCCAACAGCTCTCTAAGGACTATGGCTACACCTTC
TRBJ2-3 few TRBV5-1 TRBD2 CASSLVAGPLSDTQYF TGCGCCAGCAGCTTGGTAGCGGGCCCCCTGTCAGATACGCAGTATTTT
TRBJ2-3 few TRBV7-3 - CASSALLSTSRNTDTQYF TGTGCCAGCAGCGCTTTACTTTCGACTAGTCGCAACACAGATACGCAGTATTTT
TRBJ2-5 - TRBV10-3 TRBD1 CAISNTGTVQETQYF TGTGCCATCAGTAATACCGGGACAGTCCAAGAGACCCAGTACTTC
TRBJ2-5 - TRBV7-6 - CASSLAVRDKFGTQYF TGTGCCAGCAGCTTAGCTGTTCGGGACAAATTTGGGACCCAGTACTTC
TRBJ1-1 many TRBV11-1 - CASNKEGGAEAFF TGTGCCAGCAACAAGGAGGGGGGGGCTGAAGCTTTCTTT
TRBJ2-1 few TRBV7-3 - CASRKSGSPYNEQFF TGTGCCAGCAGGAAAAGCGGGTCCCCCTACAATGAGCAGTTCTTC
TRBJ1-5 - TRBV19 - CASSLHNQPQHF TGTGCCAGTAGTCTTCACAATCAGCCCCAGCATTTT
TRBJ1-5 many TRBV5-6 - CASSTGQGNQPQHF TGTGCCAGCAGTACGGGGCAGGGGAACCAGCCCCAGCATTTT
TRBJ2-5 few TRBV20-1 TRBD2 CSAREGEAGGQETQYF TGCAGTGCTAGAGAGGGGGAAGCGGGAGGACAAGAGACCCAGTACTTC
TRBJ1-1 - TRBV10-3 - CAISRVLRGTEVFF TGTGCCATCAGCAGGGTGTTAAGGGGGACTGAAGTTTTCTTT
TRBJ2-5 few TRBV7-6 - CASSLGHGETQYF TGTGCCAGCAGCTTAGGCCACGGGGAGACCCAGTACTTC
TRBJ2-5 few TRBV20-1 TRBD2 CSARSPGRAKETQYF TGCAGTGCGCGATCCCCCGGGAGGGCTAAAGAGACCCAGTACTTC
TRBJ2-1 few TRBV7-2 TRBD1 CASSPQQGTGEQFF TGTGCCAGCAGCCCCCAACAGGGGACGGGTGAGCAGTTCTTC
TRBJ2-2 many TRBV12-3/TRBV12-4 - CASRPRVIGELFF TGTGCCAGCAGGCCCAGGGTAATCGGGGAGCTGTTTTTT
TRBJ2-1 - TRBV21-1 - CASGKVGTGIRNEQFF -
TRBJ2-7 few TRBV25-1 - CASSEAPGQEGNDEQYF TGTGCCAGCAGTGAAGCCCCCGGGCAGGAGGGAAACGACGAGCAGTACTTC
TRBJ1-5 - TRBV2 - CASGRGTGNQPQHF TGTGCCAGCGGCAGGGGTACTGGCAATCAGCCCCAGCATTTT
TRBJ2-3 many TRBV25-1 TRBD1 CASSGGTAGPSTDTQYF TGTGCCAGCAGTGGGGGGACAGCAGGACCTAGCACAGATACGCAGTATTTT
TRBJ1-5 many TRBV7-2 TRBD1 CASSLARTGLNQPQHF TGTGCCAGCAGCTTAGCTCGGACAGGACTCAATCAGCCCCAGCATTTT
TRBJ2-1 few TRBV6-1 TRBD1 CASSEAPGGYNEQFF TGTGCCAGCAGTGAAGCGCCAGGGGGCTACAATGAGCAGTTCTTC
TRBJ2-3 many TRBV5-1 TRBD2 CASSPGLTLVTDTQYF TGCGCCAGCAGCCCGGGACTAACCCTAGTCACAGATACGCAGTATTTT
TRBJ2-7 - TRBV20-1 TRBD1 CSALGQGTLYEQYF TGCAGTGCACTTGGACAGGGTACCCTCTACGAGCAGTACTTC
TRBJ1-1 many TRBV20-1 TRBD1 CSADRAANTEAFF TGCAGTGCTGACAGGGCCGCGAACACTGAAGCTTTCTTT
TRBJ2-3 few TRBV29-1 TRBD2 CSVQGLAGGTDTQYF TGCAGCGTTCAAGGACTAGCGGGAGGCACAGATACGCAGTATTTT
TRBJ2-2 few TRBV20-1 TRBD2 CSASGPGWRGGRTGELFF TGCAGTGCTAGCGGCCCCGGGTGGCGGGGGGGCCGCACCGGGGAGCTGTTTTTT
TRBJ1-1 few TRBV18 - CASSPFWDTKNTEAFF TGTGCCAGCTCACCATTTTGGGACACTAAAAACACTGAAGCTTTCTTT
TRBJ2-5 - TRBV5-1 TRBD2 CASSSGILETQYF TGCGCCAGCAGTAGCGGGATTCTAGAGACCCAGTACTTC
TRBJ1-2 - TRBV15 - CATSREPQGDYGYTF TGTGCCACCAGCAGAGAACCACAGGGCGACTATGGCTACACCTTC
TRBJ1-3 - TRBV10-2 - CASKESSGNTIYF TGCGCCAGCAAAGAGAGCTCTGGAAACACCATATATTTT
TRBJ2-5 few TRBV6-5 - CASSYPDSQETQYF TGTGCCAGCAGTTACCCGGACAGTCAAGAGACCCAGTACTTC
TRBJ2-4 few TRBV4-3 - CASSQVRGSLAKNIQYF TGCGCCAGCAGCCAAGTACGGGGATCTCTAGCCAAAAACATTCAGTACTTC
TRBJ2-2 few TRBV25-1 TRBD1 CASSRSDRVITGELFF TGTGCCAGCAGTCGATCCGACAGGGTAATAACCGGGGAGCTGTTTTTT